This TCR beta chain was sequenced during a study of OX40 agonist ivuxolimab in advanced cancers. Study-level results: On average, CD8+ T cells showed a greater number of expanded clones than CD4+.

Note on this clone: Its specificity is not known.

The assay was immunoSEQ multiplex PCR, and TCRdb's table has in-frame clones only and misses some. Of about 83,000 clones detected, around nine tenths appear once; the ten largest clones hold around 0.44%. The CDR3 is 16 residues long. V was trimmed by 6 bases and J by 5 bases, leaving 20 bases between them. Per germline, CDR1 MDHEN and CDR2 SYDVKM. The chain joins TRBV28 to TRBJ2-1; D gene ambiguous. The receptor's source is an adult with an advanced solid tumor such as melanoma, head and neck, liver or kidney cancer. This specimen was CD4+ or CD8+ T cells sorted from blood, taken in a trial of the OX40 agonist ivuxolimab. The CDR3 loop reads CASRSPGQSNNNEQFF. CDR3 DNA: TGTGCCAGCAGGTCCCCCGGCCAGTCTAATAACAATGAGCAGTTCTTC.